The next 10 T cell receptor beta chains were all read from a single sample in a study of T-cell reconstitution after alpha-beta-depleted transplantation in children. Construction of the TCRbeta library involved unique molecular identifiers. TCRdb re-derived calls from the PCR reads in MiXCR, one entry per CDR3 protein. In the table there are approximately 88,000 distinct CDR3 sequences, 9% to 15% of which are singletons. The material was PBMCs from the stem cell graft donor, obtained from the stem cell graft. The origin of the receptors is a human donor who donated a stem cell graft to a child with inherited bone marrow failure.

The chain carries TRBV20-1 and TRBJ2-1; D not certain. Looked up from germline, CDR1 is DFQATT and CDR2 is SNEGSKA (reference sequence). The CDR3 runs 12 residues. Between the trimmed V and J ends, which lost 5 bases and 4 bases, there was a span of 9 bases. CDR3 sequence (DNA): TGCAGTGCTGACGAGACTTACAATGAGCAGTTCTTC. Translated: CSADETYNEQFF.

The CDR3 protein is CASSFTGSVNEQFF. In DNA, the CDR3 is TGCGCCAGCAGCTTTACAGGGTCCGTCAATGAGCAGTTCTTC. The chain combines TRBV5-1 with TRBJ2-1; maybe TRBD1 (6 bases). Trimming removed 2 bases from V and 6 bases from J, with 12 bases in between. CDR1 is SGHRS and CDR2 is YFSETQ in the germline V gene. This CDR3 is built from 14 residues.

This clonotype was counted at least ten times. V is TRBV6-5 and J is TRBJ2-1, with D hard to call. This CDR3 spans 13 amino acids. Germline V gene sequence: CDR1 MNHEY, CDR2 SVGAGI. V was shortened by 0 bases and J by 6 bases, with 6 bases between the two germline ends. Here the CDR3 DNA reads TGTGCCAGCAGTTACTCGATATCCAATGAGCAGTTCTTC. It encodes CASSYSISNEQFF.

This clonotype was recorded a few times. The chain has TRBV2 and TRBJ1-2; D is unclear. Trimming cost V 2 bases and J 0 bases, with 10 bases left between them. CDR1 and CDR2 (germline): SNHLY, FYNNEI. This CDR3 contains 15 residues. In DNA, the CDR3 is TGTGCCAGCAGTGAAAATGAGGCAGCTAACTATGGCTACACCTTC. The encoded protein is CASSENEAANYGYTF.

The CDR3 DNA reads TGTGCCAGCAGGCAAGCGGGGGGGACCGGGACCCAGTACTTC. Protein: CASRQAGGTGTQYF. V and J are TRBV12-3 or TRBV12-4 and TRBJ2-5, with 10 bases fitting TRBD2. This CDR3 comprises 14 residues. V dropped 6 bases and J dropped 7; count of bases not matched to a gene: 8.

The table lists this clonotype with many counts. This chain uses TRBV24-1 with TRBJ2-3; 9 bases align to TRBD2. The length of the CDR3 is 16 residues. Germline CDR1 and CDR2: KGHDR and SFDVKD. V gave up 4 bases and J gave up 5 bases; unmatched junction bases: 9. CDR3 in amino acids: CATSDRSGSIGDTQYF. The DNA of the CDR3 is TGTGCCACCAGTGACCGTAGCGGGAGTATAGGAGATACGCAGTATTTT.

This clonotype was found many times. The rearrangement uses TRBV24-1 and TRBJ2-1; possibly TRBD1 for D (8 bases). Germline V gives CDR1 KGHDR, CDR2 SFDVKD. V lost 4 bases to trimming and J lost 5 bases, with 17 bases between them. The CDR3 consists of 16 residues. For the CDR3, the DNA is TGTGCCACCAGTGAGAGCGGGACAGGAATCGACAATGAGCAGTTCTTC. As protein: CATSESGTGIDNEQFF.

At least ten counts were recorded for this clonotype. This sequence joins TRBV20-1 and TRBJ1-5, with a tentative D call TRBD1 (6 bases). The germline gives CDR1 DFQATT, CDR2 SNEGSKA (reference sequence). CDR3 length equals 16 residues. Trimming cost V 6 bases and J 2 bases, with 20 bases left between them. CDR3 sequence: CSAQTGRGGGNQPQHF. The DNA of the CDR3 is TGCAGTGCCCAGACGGGCAGGGGTGGAGGCAATCAGCCCCAGCATTTT.

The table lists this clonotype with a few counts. The CDR3 DNA is TGTGCCACCAGTGATTTGGGGATTTACCAGTTCTTC. It translates to CATSDLGIYQFF. The V call is TRBV24-1, the J call TRBJ2-1; no reliable D call. CDR3 length: 12 amino acids. Germline loops: CDR1 KGHDR, CDR2 SFDVKD. V was shortened by 0 bases and J by 13 bases, with 9 bases between the two germline ends.

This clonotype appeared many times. CDR3: CSARKGTVTQPQHF. CDR3 bases: TGCAGTGCTAGAAAGGGGACCGTAACCCAGCCCCAGCATTTT. The rearrangement uses TRBV20-1 and TRBJ1-5; weak D call: TRBD1 (5 bases). CDR3 size: 14 residues. The germline V gene has CDR1 DFQATT and CDR2 SNEGSKA (reference sequence). The V and J ends lost 2 bases and 7 bases respectively, with 15 bases between them.